This T cell receptor beta chain emerged from a study of shared clonotypes between healthy human individuals. A word on this clone: Its antigen remains unknown.

Profiled with immunoSEQ multiplex PCR; TCRdb holds only in-frame clones, not every one. This sample has over 1.5 million clones, with around 98% found just once. Per germline, CDR1 WNHNN and CDR2 SYGVQD (reference sequence). This CDR3 has 12 residues. Trimming took off 4 bases at V and 9 bases at J, with 10 bases between the two ends. Overall study findings and caveats: Clonotype sharing among donors was expected to depend on sequencing depth. Generally, naive subsets (rather than memory subsets) showed larger estimated richness.

The chain links TRBV10-1 to TRBJ1-5; TRBD1 might be the D (5 bases). The sequence was obtained from a man aged 25 to 40 in good health. The sequenced sample was naive CD4+ T cells sorted from blood. Subset defined: CD45RA+ positively selected. The CDR3, as DNA: TGCGCCAGCAGTGGGGGCATCGGGCCCCAGCATTTT. Translated, it gives CASSGGIGPQHF.